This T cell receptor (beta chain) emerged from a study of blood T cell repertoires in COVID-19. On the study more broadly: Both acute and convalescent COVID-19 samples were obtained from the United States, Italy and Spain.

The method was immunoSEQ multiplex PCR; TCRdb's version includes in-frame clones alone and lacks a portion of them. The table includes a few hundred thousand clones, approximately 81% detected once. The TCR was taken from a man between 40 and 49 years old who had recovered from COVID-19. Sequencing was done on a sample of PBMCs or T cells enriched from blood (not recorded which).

CDR3 sequence: CASSPRAKGTEAFF. The CDR3 DNA sequence: TGTGCCAGCAGCCCCAGGGCAAAGGGCACTGAAGCTTTCTTT. This sequence joins TRBV7-9 and TRBJ1-1; TRBD1 might be the D (5 bases). V gave up 5 bases and J gave up 4 bases, with 14 bases separating them. The CDR3 has 14 amino acids. Germline CDR1 reads SEHNR; CDR2 reads FQNEAQ (reference sequence).